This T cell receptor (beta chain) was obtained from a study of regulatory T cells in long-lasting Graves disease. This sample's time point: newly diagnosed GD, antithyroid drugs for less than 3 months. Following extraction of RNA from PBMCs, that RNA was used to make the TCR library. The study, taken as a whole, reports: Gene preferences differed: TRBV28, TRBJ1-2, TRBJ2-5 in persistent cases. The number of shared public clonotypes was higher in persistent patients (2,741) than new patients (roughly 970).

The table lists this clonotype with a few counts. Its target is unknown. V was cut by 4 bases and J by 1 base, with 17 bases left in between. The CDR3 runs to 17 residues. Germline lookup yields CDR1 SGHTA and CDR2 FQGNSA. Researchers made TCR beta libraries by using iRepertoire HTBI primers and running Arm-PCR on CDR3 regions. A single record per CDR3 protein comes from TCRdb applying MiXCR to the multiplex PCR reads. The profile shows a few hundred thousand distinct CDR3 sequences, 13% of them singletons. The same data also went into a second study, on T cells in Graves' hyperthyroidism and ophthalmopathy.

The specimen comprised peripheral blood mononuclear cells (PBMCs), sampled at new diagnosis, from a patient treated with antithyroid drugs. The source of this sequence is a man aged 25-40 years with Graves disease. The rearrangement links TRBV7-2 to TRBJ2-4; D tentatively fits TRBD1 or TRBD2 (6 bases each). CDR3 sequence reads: CASSWGWGAMAKNIQYF. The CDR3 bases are TGTGCCAGCAGCTGGGGTTGGGGGGCCATGGCCAAAAACATTCAGTACTTC.